The entry below gives a single TCR beta chain sequence along with its context. One tube held mixed TRB-A and TRB-B primer pools for touch-down PCR. TCRdb re-called the multiplex PCR reads; one entry per CDR3 protein, DNA not given. The repertoire table contains about 11,000 distinct CDR3 sequences. The data originate from a study of T cell clusters in autoimmune cytopenias. Germline lookup yields CDR1 LNHDA and CDR2 SQIVND (reference sequence). The CDR3 is 16 amino acids. TRB amplification used around 0.25 ug of peripheral blood genomic DNA. The sample was also reused in another study, on T cell repertoires in aging, cancer and after chemotherapy. From that second work: Rebound thymic output was suggested by rising median generation probability during chemotherapy in each cancer cohort.

The chain recombines TRBV19 with TRBJ2-1. The sequenced material came from peripheral blood. The receptor comes from a human donor in good health. The CDR3 region is CASSIVRSTNYNEQFF.